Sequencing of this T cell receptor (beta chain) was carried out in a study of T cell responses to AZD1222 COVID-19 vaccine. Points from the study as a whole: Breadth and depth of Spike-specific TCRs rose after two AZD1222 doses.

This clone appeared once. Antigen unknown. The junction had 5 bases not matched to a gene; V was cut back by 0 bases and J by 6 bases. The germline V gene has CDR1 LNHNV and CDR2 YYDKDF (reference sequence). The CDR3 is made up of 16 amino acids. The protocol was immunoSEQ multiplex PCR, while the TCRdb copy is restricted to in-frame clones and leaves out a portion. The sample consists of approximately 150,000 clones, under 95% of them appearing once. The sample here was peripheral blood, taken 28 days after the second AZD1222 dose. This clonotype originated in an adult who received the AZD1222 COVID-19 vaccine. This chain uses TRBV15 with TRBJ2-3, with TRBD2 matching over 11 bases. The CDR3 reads CATSRDILAGVDTQYF. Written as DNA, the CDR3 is TGTGCCACCAGCAGAGATATACTAGCGGGAGTGGATACGCAGTATTTT.